Presented here are 26 T cell receptor beta chains from one specimen sequenced in a study of blood T cell repertoires in COVID-19 (dated by TCRdb to about 2020). The library was generated by the immunoSEQ multiplex PCR assay. TCRdb stores this immuneACCESS table with in-frame sequences only. Part of the clones is absent; in the studies checked, under half of the shortfall reflects unresolved V genes, and no reason is known for the rest. The sample records some 180,000 clones, approximately 85% of which are singletons. The top ten hold approximately 8.9% of the sample. What was sequenced was peripheral blood. The source of these receptors is a woman aged 55-70 years with acute or convalescent COVID-19.

The rearrangement uses TRBV9 and TRBJ2-1; TRBD2 matches 10 bases. The CDR3 sequence is 16 residues long. Trimming at V came to 0 bases and at J to 3 bases, leaving 3 bases not matched to a gene. The germline gives CDR1 SGDLS, CDR2 YYNGEE. DNA of the CDR3: TGTGCCAGCAGCGTAGGTGCTAGCGGGAGCTACAATGAGCAGTTCTTC. This sequence encodes CASSVGASGSYNEQFF.

The chain carries TRBV7-8 and TRBJ1-1; 10 bases align to TRBD1. The CDR3 is made up of 15 amino acids. With 0 bases clipped from V and 5 bases from J, the junction kept 3 bases outside the gene matches. In germline, CDR1 is SGHVS, CDR2 FQNEAQ. As DNA, the CDR3 is TGTGCCAGCAGCTTAGCTCCGGGACAGGGGACTGAAGCTTTCTTT. Its translation is CASSLAPGQGTEAFF.

CDR3 nucleotides: TGTGCCAGCAGCGTAGTCGGGCAGGGGGGTGAAAAACTGTTTTTT. This translates into CASSVVGQGGEKLFF. The chain joins TRBV9 to TRBJ1-4; TRBD1 matches 7 bases. Germline values: CDR1 SGDLS, CDR2 YYNGEE. This CDR3 has 15 amino acids. V lost 0 bases, J lost 7 bases, and 6 bases stayed unmatched.

The chain links TRBV28 to TRBJ2-1; the D gene is possibly TRBD2 (5 bases). Germline V gene lookup returns CDR1 MDHEN and CDR2 SYDVKM. CDR3 length: 12 amino acids. The V end was cut by 6 bases, the J end by 10 bases, with 13 bases between. The CDR3 is CASRGSSREQFF. CDR3 DNA: TGTGCCAGCAGGGGGAGCAGCCGAGAGCAGTTCTTC.

This chain links TRBV5-4 with TRBJ1-2; no firm D call. The CDR3 contains 16 residues. V lost 0 bases and J 1 base, leaving 13 bases between the germline ends. Germline CDR1 SGHNT, CDR2 YYREEE (reference sequence). The CDR3 nucleotides are TGTGCCAGCAGCTTGGTCTTGTCCACTATTAACTATGGCTACACCTTC. Translated, it gives CASSLVLSTINYGYTF.

The chain joins TRBV28 to TRBJ1-1; 10 bases are shared with TRBD1. The CDR3 has 14 amino acids. Per germline, CDR1 MDHEN and CDR2 SYDVKM. V trimming: 5 bases; J trimming: 5 bases; junction bases outside the gene matches: 5. This CDR3 is CASSPWDRGTEAFF. The CDR3 bases are TGTGCCAGCAGTCCTTGGGACAGGGGAACTGAAGCTTTCTTT.

This clone was recorded once. The chain recombines TRBV9 with TRBJ2-1, with TRBD2 matching over 7 bases. The ends lost 0 bases at V and 5 bases at J; junction bases unmatched: 2. The germline gives CDR1 SGDLS, CDR2 YYNGEE. This CDR3 contains 14 residues. The CDR3 coding sequence is TGTGCCAGCAGCGTAGAGAGCGGGAACAATGAGCAGTTCTTC. Its translation is CASSVESGNNEQFF. Filled out from reference TRBV9 and TRBJ2-1, the complete variable domain reads DSGVTQTPKHLITATGQRVTLRCSPRSGDLSVYWYQQSLDQGLQFLIQYYNGEERAKGNILERFSAQQFPDLHSELNLSSLELGDSALYFCASSVESGNNEQFFGPGTRLTVL.

V and J are TRBV6-1 and TRBJ2-1; TRBD2 aligns across 7 bases. Trimming removed 1 base from V and 7 bases from J; junction bases left unmatched: 7. This CDR3 region has 15 residues. CDR1 is MNHNS, CDR2 SASEGT, per germline. The CDR3 here is CASSEEAGVINEQFF. CDR3 bases: TGTGCCAGCAGTGAAGAGGCGGGAGTAATAAATGAGCAGTTCTTC.

The V gene is TRBV19, the J gene TRBJ1-2; the D gene is possibly TRBD1 (5 bases). This CDR3 region has 15 residues. Per the germline V gene, CDR1 is LNHDA and CDR2 is SQIVND (reference sequence). The germline V and J ends were trimmed by 3 bases and 3 bases, with 14 bases remaining between them. The CDR3 reads CASSMDIGRYYGYTF. In DNA, the CDR3 is TGTGCCAGTAGTATGGACATCGGGCGGTACTATGGCTACACCTTC. Full variable domain (rest looked up from reference TRBV19 and TRBJ1-2): DGGITQSPKYLFRKEGQNVTLSCEQNLNHDAMYWYRQDPGQGLRLIYYSQIVNDFQKGDIAEGYSVSREKKESFPLTVTSAQKNPTAFYLCASSMDIGRYYGYTFGSGTRLTVV.

This clone appeared once. The rearrangement uses TRBV3-1 (or the pseudogene TRBV3-2) and TRBJ1-5; D may be TRBD1 (5 bases). Trimming pared 3 bases from V and 3 bases from J, leaving 9 bases between. There are 14 residues in the CDR3. Germline assignment: CDR1 LGHDT and CDR2 YNNKEL (reference sequence). The CDR3 here is CASSHTGNNQPQHF. CDR3 sequence (DNA): TGTGCCAGCAGCCATACAGGAAACAATCAGCCCCAGCATTTT.

The chain joins TRBV5-1 to TRBJ2-3; 10 bases are a match to TRBD2. Germline lookup yields CDR1 SGHRS and CDR2 YFSETQ. The trim removed 3 bases at V and 1 base at J, leaving 11 bases unmatched. The CDR3 covers 18 residues. CDR3 loop: CASSSPLSGRGRTDTQYF. The DNA of the CDR3 is TGCGCCAGCAGCTCCCCCCTCAGCGGGAGGGGTCGCACAGATACGCAGTATTTT.

V and J are TRBV7-3 and TRBJ1-2, with TRBD1 matching 10 bases. The junction had 8 bases not matched to a gene; V was cut back by 5 bases and J by 8 bases. The CDR3 spans 14 residues. Germline CDR1 reads SGHTA; CDR2 reads FQGTGA. DNA for the CDR3: TGTGCCAGCAGCCAAGGGACAGGGGAGTTAGGCTACACCTTC. Amino acid sequence: CASSQGTGELGYTF.

The chain links TRBV7-9 to TRBJ2-3, with 13 nucleotides matching TRBD2. The V segment lost 5 bases and the J segment 2 bases; nucleotides outside the gene matches: 4. The CDR3 is made up of 16 amino acids. The germline CDR1 and CDR2 sequences are SEHNR and FQNEAQ (reference sequence). CDR3 sequence reads: CASSRGLAGITDTQYF. In DNA form, the CDR3 reads TGTGCCAGCAGCCGGGGACTAGCGGGAATCACAGATACGCAGTATTTT.

The V gene is TRBV4-2, the J gene TRBJ2-6, with 9 bases matching TRBD2. The V gene's germline CDR1 is LGHNA and CDR2 YNFKEQ. This CDR3 spans 17 amino acids. V was pared by 3 bases and J by 2 bases, with 5 bases of the junction left unmatched. In DNA, the CDR3 is TGTGCCAGCAGCCAGATAGCGGGAGTCCCTGGGGCCAACGTCCTGACTTTC. Protein product: CASSQIAGVPGANVLTF.

This chain connects TRBV14 to TRBJ1-1; unclear D gene. This CDR3 is 11 amino acids long. V was trimmed by 1 base and J by 10 bases, leaving 7 bases between them. In germline, CDR1 is SGHDN, CDR2 FVKESK. Here the CDR3 reads CASSQGRGAFF. The CDR3 region has the DNA TGTGCCAGCAGCCAAGGCCGCGGAGCTTTCTTT. Supplemented by reference TRBV14 and TRBJ1-1, the full variable domain reads EAGVTQFPSHSVIEKGQTVTLRCDPISGHDNLYWYRRVMGKEIKFLLHFVKESKQDESGMPNNRFLAERTGGTYSTLKVQPAELEDSGVYFCASSQGRGAFFGQGTRLTVV.

The rearrangement uses TRBV14 and TRBJ1-3; D gene ambiguous. Germline-derived CDR1 and CDR2 are SGHDN and FVKESK. CDR3 size: 16 residues. V lost 4 bases, J lost 1 base, and 14 bases lay in between. The CDR3 DNA reads TGTGCCAGCAGCCCCTTCCCTTCACTGTCTGGAAACACCATATATTTT. Its protein is CASSPFPSLSGNTIYF.

V and J are TRBV28 and TRBJ1-6, with 7 bases identical to TRBD1. V shed 5 bases, J shed 5 bases, and the junction held 12 bases outside the gene matches. The CDR3 runs to 17 residues. Germline CDR1 reads MDHEN; CDR2 reads SYDVKM. DNA of the CDR3: TGTGCCAGCAGTCGAAGACTGACAGGGCCCAATAATTCACCCCTCCACTTT. As protein: CASSRRLTGPNNSPLHF.

The J gene is TRBJ2-2, the V gene TRBV9; D gene uncertain. The CDR3 is 16 amino acids. Deletions cut 10 bases from V and 2 bases from J, with 21 bases between. In germline, CDR1 is SGDLS, CDR2 YYNGEE. CDR3 loop: CASTPRMVANTGELFF. In DNA form, the CDR3 reads TGTGCCTCCACGCCGCGGATGGTAGCTAACACCGGGGAGCTGTTTTTT.

This clone has just one count. The rearrangement uses TRBV6-1 and TRBJ1-5, with unresolved D. The CDR3 runs to 14 residues. V shed 1 base and J shed 6 bases, with 10 bases lying between them. The germline gives CDR1 MNHNS, CDR2 SASEGT. The CDR3 region is CASSEGRSLQPQHF. The DNA for the CDR3 is TGTGCCAGCAGTGAAGGGAGGAGCCTTCAGCCCCAGCATTTT.

This chain connects TRBV6-5 to TRBJ2-7; TRBD1 might be the D (6 bases). Germline CDR1 is MNHEY and CDR2 is SVGAGI. The CDR3 is made up of 11 amino acids. Trimming removed 8 bases from V and 4 bases from J, with 9 bases in between. The CDR3 here is CASSGAYEQYF. Here the CDR3 DNA reads TGTGCCAGCTCAGGGGCGTACGAGCAGTACTTC.

The chain couples TRBV12-2 to TRBJ1-6. TRBV12-2 is designated a pseudogene. The CDR3 has 15 residues. CDR3 in DNA: TGTGCAAGTCGCTTAGTGTGGGGGGGGAATTCACCCCTCCACTTT. It translates to CASRLVWGGNSPLHF.

J is TRBJ2-2 and V is TRBV5-1, with TRBD2 identical over 7 bases. Germline V gene sequence: CDR1 SGHRS, CDR2 YFSETQ. The CDR3 contains 16 residues. V lost 0 bases, J lost 5 bases, and 7 bases stayed unmatched. The chain's CDR3 is CASSLGRGRGTGELFF. The CDR3 DNA sequence: TGCGCCAGCAGCTTGGGGCGCGGGAGAGGAACCGGGGAGCTGTTTTTT.

The CDR3 sequence is CASTPAGRDRPLHF. The CDR3 DNA follows: TGTGCCAGCACCCCCGCGGGTAGGGACAGGCCCCTCCACTTT. This chain joins TRBV27 and TRBJ1-6; 8 bases are a match to TRBD1. J lost 13 bases, V lost 7 bases, and 12 bases had no gene match. The CDR3 spans 14 residues. Germline CDR1 reads MNHEY; CDR2 reads SMNVEV (reference sequence).

This chain links TRBV12-5 with TRBJ1-5, with D tentatively TRBD1 (5 bases). CDR3 size: 14 residues. Trimming took 7 bases from V and 5 from J, leaving 15 bases between them. Germline V gene data show CDR1 as LGHNT and CDR2 as FRNRAP. CDR3 sequence reads: CASAAGDLHQPQHF. The CDR3 DNA follows: TGTGCTAGTGCGGCGGGGGACCTCCATCAGCCCCAGCATTTT.

The chain carries TRBV24-1 and TRBJ2-5, with 14 bases that match TRBD2. The CDR3 has 15 residues. V shed 4 bases and J 4 bases; nucleotides not matched to a gene: 1. From germline, CDR1 is KGHDR and CDR2 SFDVKD. The CDR3 DNA reads TGTGCCACCAGTGAGGGACTAGCGGGAGTAGAGACCCAGTACTTC. It is translated as CATSEGLAGVETQYF.

This sequence joins TRBV6-1 and TRBJ2-7, with D maybe TRBD2 (5 bases). CDR3 size: 15 residues. The V gene lost 2 bases and the J gene lost 2 bases, with 13 bases spanning the gap. Per germline, CDR1 MNHNS and CDR2 SASEGT. The CDR3 bases are TGTGCCAGCAGTGAAAACGTGGCGGGTCCCTACGAGCAGTACGTC. Translating it yields CASSENVAGPYEQYV.